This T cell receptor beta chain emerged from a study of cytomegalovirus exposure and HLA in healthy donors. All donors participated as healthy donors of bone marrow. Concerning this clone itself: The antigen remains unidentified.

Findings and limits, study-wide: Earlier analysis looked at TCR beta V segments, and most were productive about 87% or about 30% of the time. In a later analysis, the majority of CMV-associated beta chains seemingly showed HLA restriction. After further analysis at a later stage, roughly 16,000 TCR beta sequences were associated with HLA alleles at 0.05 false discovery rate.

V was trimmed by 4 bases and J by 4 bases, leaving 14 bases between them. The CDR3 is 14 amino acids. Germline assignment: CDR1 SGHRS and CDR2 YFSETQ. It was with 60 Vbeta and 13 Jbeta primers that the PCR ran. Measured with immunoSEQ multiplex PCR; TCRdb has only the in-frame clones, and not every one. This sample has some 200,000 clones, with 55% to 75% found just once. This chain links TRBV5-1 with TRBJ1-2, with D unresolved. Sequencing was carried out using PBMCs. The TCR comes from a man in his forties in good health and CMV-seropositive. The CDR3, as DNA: TGCGCCAGCAGCCCTCAGGCTTCCGGCTATGGCTACACCTTC. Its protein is CASSPQASGYGYTF.